These T cell receptor beta chains were read from a single sample in a study of cytomegalovirus exposure and HLA in healthy donors. Produced via immunoSEQ multiplex PCR; TCRdb's table is partial and in-frame only. Of 140,000 or so clones in the sample, 70% are singletons; the top ten hold 1.5% to 2%. Sequenced: PBMCs. These receptors came from a young woman in good health and CMV-seronegative. CDR3s leave out the opening cysteine and the closing phenylalanine or tryptophan.

v_gene	CDR3aa
TRBV9	ASSPGETQY
TRBV6-4	ASSDERTPGYNEQF
TRBV7-3	ASSLNSGQPYEQY
TRBV27	ASSNLLGGSNEQF
TRBV4-1	ASSQELAASYNEQF
TRBV9	ASSPWGSGGPQETQY
TRBV10-2	ASSLDQSEQF
TRBV9	ASSYAGGVNEQF
TRBV18	ASSLGTAGELF
TRBV5-5	ASSLTRTEETQY
TRBV28	ASSFIRRGPLNEQY
TRBV19	ASSGRQGAANEKLF
TRBV6-6	ASRDRDYSPLH
TRBV2	ASGQGAATNEKLF
TRBV19	ASSMGQGVETEAF
TRBV5-1	ASSPGGLSGNTIY
TRBV5-1	ASSSEGTGTNEQY
TRBV14	ASSYSSGGADTQY
TRBV9	ASSGRTSGRTDTQY
TRBV7-2	ASSRQGGVNTEAF
TRBV7-7	ASSLAHGSDTQY
TRBV6-6	ASSQKPSSYNEQF
TRBV29-1	STAQGAGETQY
TRBV30	AFSPGTANTEAF
TRBV7-9	ASSLVPGQGISGANVLT
TRBV10-2	ASSKVAVSEQY
TRBV6-4	ASSDLAGDRADTQY
TRBV28	ASSLSGAETQY
TRBV5-1	ASSLEKGAAGDTQY
TRBV9	ASSVDMFQTQY
TRBV7-2	ASSLGGEETQY
TRBV2	ASSERDREVSGANVLT
TRBV4-2	ASSQTSGGPYNEQF
TRBV5-8	ASTLVGQGARQPQH
TRBV6-1	ASSQGAHSYEQY
TRBV21-1	ASRDHLSGLRVNQPQH
TRBV19	ASSGGIQETQY
TRBV28	ASSPPSGHNSPLH
TRBV18	ASSPSAGGLGDTQY
TRBV6-5	ATRTGSEEKLF
TRBV6-1	ASSPPARSQF
TRBV2	ASRGRLAFNEQF
TRBV28	ASSLGASGSNEQF
TRBV6-5	ASSYSSRGYYNEQF
TRBV5-4	ASSLGAIMNTEAF
TRBV28	ATTETGTYEQY
TRBV6-7	ALEAGQSNTEAF
TRBV7-6	ASSLAGTGNQPQH
TRBV5-1	ASSLAGQGTGELF
TRBV6-6	ASSSGAEAF
TRBV7-9	ASSLQGADYGYT
TRBV9	ASSFGQGPNYGYT
TRBV11-2	ASSLDSWRGEETQY
TRBV28	ATLALAGVGYNEQF
TRBV7-2	ASSLGGLSYNEQF